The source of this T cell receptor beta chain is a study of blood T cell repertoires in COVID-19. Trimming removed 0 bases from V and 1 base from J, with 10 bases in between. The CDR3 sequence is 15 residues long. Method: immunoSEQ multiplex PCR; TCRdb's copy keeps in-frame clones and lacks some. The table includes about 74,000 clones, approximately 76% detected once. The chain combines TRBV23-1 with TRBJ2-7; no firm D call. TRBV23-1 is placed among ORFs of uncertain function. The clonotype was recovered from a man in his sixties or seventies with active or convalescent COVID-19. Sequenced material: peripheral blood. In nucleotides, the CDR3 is TGCGCCAGCAGTCAATCGCCCCCGCGATCCTACGAGCAGTACTTC. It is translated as CASSQSPPRSYEQYF.